These T cell receptor beta chains were read from a single sample in a study of T cell repertoires in cytomegalovirus infection. No cognate antigen is known for these TCRs. Each CDR3 protein gets one entry after TCRdb re-called the reads with MiXCR. The sample includes roughly 990,000 distinct CDR3 sequences, about a third of them seen just once. Specimen: cultured CD8+ T cells from PBMCs, collected from culture after CMV antigen stimulation. Source of these receptors: a human donor in good health (CMV status not recorded). Some clones in this sample may be carry-over from other donors' samples. The CDR3 runs from the conserved cysteine through the conserved F or W.

v_gene	j_gene	len	CDR3aa
TRBV7-9	TRBJ2-2	19	CASSLPRTEEFSNTGELFF
TRBV15	TRBJ1-1	15	CATSRAGRKNTEAFF
TRBV6-2/TRBV6-3	TRBJ1-1	10	CAIGQSEAFF
TRBV11-2	TRBJ2-1	14	CASSSWTEANEQFF
TRBV6-6	TRBJ2-7	12	CASSTGLREQYF
TRBV15	TRBJ1-3	15	CATSRDAGAGNTIYF
TRBV6-5	TRBJ2-5	16	CVSSYPRTGGLETQYF
TRBV6-5	TRBJ1-1	13	CASTLGALGEAFF
TRBV11-3	TRBJ2-1	15	CASSPDRTSYNEQFF
TRBV6-2/TRBV6-3	TRBJ1-5	16	CASSYTPGTGNQPQHF
TRBV7-9	TRBJ2-1	16	CASSTDRQGLYNEQFF
TRBV7-8	TRBJ2-5	17	CASSPGTDLGYQETQYF
TRBV6-5	TRBJ1-2	16	CASSFGQGAANYGYTF
TRBV6-2/TRBV6-3	TRBJ2-1	13	CASSYEYPNEQFF
TRBV18	TRBJ1-4	14	CASSRDRGAEKLFF
TRBV24-1	TRBJ2-2	14	CATSDWSGTGELFF
TRBV12-3/TRBV12-4	TRBJ1-3	16	CASSSGGPLSGNTIYF
TRBV7-8	TRBJ2-2	16	CASSLEPGGRSGELFF
TRBV7-8	TRBJ2-1	19	CASSLGTTNIAGGRNEQFF
TRBV12-3/TRBV12-4	TRBJ1-6	14	CASSATGNNSPLHF
TRBV7-3	TRBJ2-3	17	CASSPRLAGGITDTQYF
TRBV6-1	TRBJ2-1	14	CASSDWGGSNEQFF
TRBV12-3/TRBV12-4	TRBJ2-1	15	CASSPRDRYTNEQFF
TRBV6-5	TRBJ1-6	19	CASSYSTGDGEGRDSPLHF
TRBV5-1	TRBJ2-4	16	CASSLVGGADKNIQYF
TRBV6-2/TRBV6-3	TRBJ2-1	15	CASKRDRALGNEQFF
TRBV4-3	TRBJ2-3	17	CASKSGVGPLKADTQYF
TRBV7-4	TRBJ2-5	14	CASRPGGARETRYF
TRBV19	TRBJ1-5	18	CASSMQPGPGAFNQPQHF
TRBV4-3	TRBJ1-5	14	CASSSGLGSQPQHF
TRBV7-9	TRBJ1-2	14	CASSLGWTVDGYTF
TRBV11-2	TRBJ1-6	16	CASSPWTGGLNSPLHF
TRBV5-5	TRBJ2-1	15	CASSQWAGAMYEQFF
TRBV7-8	TRBJ1-4	15	CASSLRGRGDEKLFF
TRBV5-4	TRBJ2-2	19	CASSFQRGPSLTNTGELFF
TRBV29-1	TRBJ2-2	14	CSVRTGINTGELFF
TRBV6-6	TRBJ2-1	17	CASSFPTEVSSYNEQFF
TRBV4-3	TRBJ1-1	16	CASSQVGGPGGAEAFF
TRBV7-9	TRBJ2-3	15	CASSLEGPATDTQYF
TRBV4-3	TRBJ2-2	14	CASSQGNGVGELFF
TRBV7-9	TRBJ1-4	12	CASSLGARKLFF
TRBV6-5	TRBJ2-7	15	CASSPGTGGFYEQYF
TRBV7-2	TRBJ2-3	15	CASSHGYGATDTQYF
TRBV10-3	TRBJ1-3	16	CAISEFPDEFGNTIYF
TRBV7-6	TRBJ2-1	13	CASSSQGNNEQFF
TRBV6-4	TRBJ2-1	13	CASSDWWGDEQFF
TRBV29-1	TRBJ2-2	17	CSVAGVLLFANTGELFF
TRBV27	TRBJ1-2	15	CASSFDRDSGYGYTF
TRBV14	TRBJ1-1	13	CASSQDPDTEAFF
TRBV7-9	TRBJ1-1	12	CASSPLSSGAFF
TRBV7-2	TRBJ2-3	16	CASSLEPGRRTDTQYF
TRBV9	TRBJ2-3	14	CASSSPLSTDTQYF
TRBV7-9	TRBJ1-6	18	CASSLVSGPTGVNSPLHF
TRBV7-6	TRBJ1-2	13	CASSSQGARGYTF
TRBV7-2	TRBJ1-1	16	CASSLAPGDSNTEAFF
TRBV12-3/TRBV12-4	TRBJ2-3	15	CASSWSTGLTDTQYF
TRBV7-9	TRBJ2-1	15	CASSGFGSLYNEQFF
TRBV11-2	TRBJ2-1	16	CASSLDVGVAGLNKFF
TRBV6-1	TRBJ1-1	16	CASKGTQLLVDTEAFF
TRBV10-3	TRBJ2-3	13	CALGGEITDTQYF